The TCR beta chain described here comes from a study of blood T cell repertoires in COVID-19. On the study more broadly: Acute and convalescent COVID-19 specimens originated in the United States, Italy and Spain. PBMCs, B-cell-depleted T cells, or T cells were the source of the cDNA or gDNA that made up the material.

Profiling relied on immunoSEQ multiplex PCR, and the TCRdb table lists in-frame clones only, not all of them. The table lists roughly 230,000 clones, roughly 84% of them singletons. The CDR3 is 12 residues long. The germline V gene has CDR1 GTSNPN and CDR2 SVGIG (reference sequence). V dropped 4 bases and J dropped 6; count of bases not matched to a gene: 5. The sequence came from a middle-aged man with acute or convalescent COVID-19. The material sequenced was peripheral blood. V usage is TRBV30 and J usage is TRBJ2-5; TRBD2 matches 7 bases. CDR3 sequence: CAWTMGLQTQYF. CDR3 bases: TGTGCCTGGACTATGGGACTACAGACCCAGTACTTC.